Described below is a single T cell receptor beta chain sequence and its context. The data were taken from a study of low-dose radiotherapy and immunotherapy resistance in tumors. About the research overall: A dose of 1 Gy per fraction every two weeks went to Cohort 2, totaling 13 Gy over 26 weeks. The treatment that patients received was intravenous nivolumab 240 mg every two weeks plus ipilimumab 1 mg/kg every six weeks. One day prior to radiation and immunotherapy, intravenous cyclophosphamide at 200 mg/m2 was given, repeated every two weeks. With cycle 1 day 1 as the start, patients took oral aspirin 300 mg daily for four cycles.

Time point reported: before trial treatment. Gene-specific TRAV and TRBV primers were used for first-strand cDNA, covering alpha and beta chains. TCR amplification used about 20 PCR cycles, a constant-region primer and a V-primer adapter. TCRdb re-analysed the reads in MiXCR, keeping a single row per CDR3 protein. The sample lists tens of thousands of distinct CDR3 sequences; roughly a sixth were seen once. Between the trimmed V and J ends, which lost 5 bases and 4 bases, there was a span of 24 bases. CDR1 and CDR2 from the germline V gene are SNHLY and FYNNEI. This CDR3 has 19 residues. The receptor's source is a male donor with prostate cancer. Sample: PBMCs, taken before treatment. The rearrangement joins TRBV2 to TRBJ1-6, with a possible D match to TRBD1 (5 bases). The CDR3 DNA reads TGTGCCAGCAGTTCTCGCCTGGGGGTTCGGGACTTTTATAATTCACCCCTCCACTTT. This gives the protein CASSSRLGVRDFYNSPLHF.